The 29 T cell receptor beta chains below all came from one sample that was sequenced in a study of shared clonotypes between healthy human individuals. Sequencing used immunoSEQ multiplex PCR; TCRdb keeps in-frame clones, though not all of them. Among hundreds of thousands of clones listed, 90% to 96% were seen once. The sequencing sample was made of naive CD4+ T cells sorted from blood. Subset here: CD45RA+ positively selected. These receptors came from a woman aged 25 to 39 in good health.

The V gene is TRBV5-1, the J gene TRBJ2-7; 7 bases are shared with TRBD1. Looked up from germline, CDR1 is SGHRS and CDR2 is YFSETQ. The CDR3 length is 16 residues. Trimming cost V 4 bases and J 3 bases; bases outside gene matches: 13. Here the CDR3 reads CASSKNTGTASYEQYF. DNA for the CDR3: TGCGCCAGCAGCAAGAATACCGGGACAGCGAGCTACGAGCAGTACTTC. Looking up the rest from reference TRBV5-1 and TRBJ2-7 gives the full variable domain: KAGVTQTPRYLIKTRGQQVTLSCSPISGHRSVSWYQQTPGQGLQFLFEYFSETQRNKGNFPGRFSGRQFSNSRSEMNVSTLELGDSALYLCASSKNTGTASYEQYFGPGTRLTVT.

The chain links TRBV6-6 to TRBJ2-7; D remains unclear. The V end lost 2 bases, the J end lost 1 base, and 9 bases lay between the germline ends. CDR1 is MNHNY and CDR2 is SVGAGI in the germline V gene (reference sequence). The CDR3 totals 14 residues. The CDR3 loop is CASSYSPSSYEQYF. For the CDR3, the DNA is TGTGCCAGCAGTTACAGTCCCTCATCCTACGAGCAGTACTTC.

The chain combines TRBV11-2 with TRBJ2-1, with 8 bases lining up with TRBD2. Germline values: CDR1 SGHAT, CDR2 FQNNGV. The CDR3 consists of 17 residues. The junction had 12 bases not matched to a gene; V was cut back by 4 bases and J by 4 bases. The CDR3 DNA is TGTGCCAGCAGCTCTATAGCGGGACCAACTAATTACAATGAGCAGTTCTTC. It translates to CASSSIAGPTNYNEQFF.

The V call is TRBV4-2, the J call TRBJ2-7; D remains ambiguous. This CDR3 has 14 residues. V lost 0 bases, J lost 4 bases, and 10 bases lay in between. Germline V gene lookup returns CDR1 LGHNA and CDR2 YNFKEQ. As DNA, the CDR3 is TGTGCCAGCAGCCAAGAAAGGTCCGTGTACGAGCAGTACTTC. Translating it yields CASSQERSVYEQYF.

The chain uses TRBV29-1 and TRBJ2-5; perhaps TRBD1 as D (6 bases). The CDR3 is 14 residues long. Germline-derived CDR1 and CDR2 are SQVTM and ANQGSEA. With 5 bases removed from V and 4 bases from J, the gap between germline ends came to 17 bases. As DNA, the CDR3 is TGCAGCGTTACGAAACAACAGGGCCTAGAGACCCAGTACTTC. As protein: CSVTKQQGLETQYF.

J is TRBJ1-1 and V is TRBV11-1; D is uncertain. The CDR3 is 14 amino acids. The V and J ends lost 5 bases and 1 base respectively, with 11 bases between them. Germline V gives CDR1 SGHAT, CDR2 FQDESV (reference sequence). The DNA of the CDR3 is TGTGCCAGCAGCCTACAAGACACGAACACTGAAGCTTTCTTT. It codes for CASSLQDTNTEAFF.

CDR3 DNA sequence: TGTGCCAGCAGTTTAGCGGTAGCGGGAACCTACGAGCAGTACTTC. Protein: CASSLAVAGTYEQYF. The rearrangement joins TRBV28 to TRBJ2-7, with 8 bases fitting TRBD2. This CDR3 contains 15 residues. V gave up 2 bases and J gave up 2 bases; unmatched junction bases: 5. Germline CDR1 is MDHEN and CDR2 is SYDVKM.

This chain uses TRBV9 with TRBJ1-1; D remains unclear. V gave up 0 bases and J gave up 0 bases, with 9 bases separating them. The CDR3 is 15 amino acids. Germline V CDR1 and CDR2: SGDLS, YYNGEE. CDR3 bases: TGTGCCAGCAGCGTAGTCAGCGCCGTGAACACTGAAGCTTTCTTT. As protein: CASSVVSAVNTEAFF.

This rearrangement joins TRBV10-1 to TRBJ1-1; D is perhaps TRBD1 (6 bases). This CDR3 is built from 14 residues. The V end was cut by 0 bases, the J end by 4 bases, with 9 bases between. CDR1 and CDR2 from the germline V gene are WNHNN and SYGVQD (reference sequence). The CDR3 is CASSESGGFTEAFF. The CDR3 DNA sequence: TGCGCCAGCAGTGAGTCTGGGGGCTTCACTGAAGCTTTCTTT.

The genes are TRBV5-1 and TRBJ2-7; 7 bases line up with TRBD1. Germline V gives CDR1 SGHRS, CDR2 YFSETQ. This CDR3 contains 15 residues. After removal of 4 bases from V and 1 base from J, the junction contained 8 bases not matched to a gene. This chain's CDR3 is CASSRDWDSSYEQYF. The CDR3 nucleotides read TGCGCCAGCAGCCGAGATTGGGACAGTTCCTACGAGCAGTACTTC.

The V gene is TRBV5-5, the J gene TRBJ2-2, with D tentatively TRBD2 (6 bases). The CDR3 has 12 residues. V lost 6 bases and J 5 bases, leaving 8 bases between the germline ends. Germline V gives CDR1 SGHKS, CDR2 YYEKEE (reference sequence). CDR3 residues: CASIAGTGELFF. The CDR3 DNA is TGTGCCAGCATTGCGGGGACCGGGGAGCTGTTTTTT. Based on the CDR3 plus reference TRBV5-5 and TRBJ2-2, the full variable domain is DAGVTQSPTHLIKTRGQQVTLRCSPISGHKSVSWYQQVLGQGPQFIFQYYEKEERGRGNFPDRFSARQFPNYSSELNVNALLLGDSALYLCASIAGTGELFFGEGSRLTVL.

The chain couples TRBV7-9 to TRBJ2-1, with TRBD2 identical over 12 bases. The CDR3 loop spans 16 amino acids. CDR1 SEHNR and CDR2 FQNEAQ come from the germline V gene (reference sequence). V was pared by 0 bases and J by 8 bases, with 5 bases of the junction left unmatched. This CDR3 reads CASSLAGLAGRYEQFF. CDR3 bases: TGTGCCAGCAGCTTAGCAGGACTAGCGGGAAGGTATGAGCAGTTCTTC.

The chain couples TRBV6-5 to TRBJ2-7; no reliable D call. Per the germline V gene, CDR1 is MNHEY and CDR2 is SVGAGI. CDR3 length: 11 amino acids. V lost 2 bases and J lost 7, with 6 bases in between. The CDR3, as DNA: TGTGCCAGCAGTTACGGATCGGAGCAGTACTTC. It specifies CASSYGSEQYF.

This chain connects TRBV5-8 to TRBJ1-4; 9 bases fit TRBD1. Germline V gene lookup returns CDR1 SGHTS and CDR2 YDEGEE. The CDR3 contains 15 residues. V gave up 3 bases and J gave up 8 bases; unmatched junction bases: 8. The CDR3 coding sequence is TGTGCCAGCAGCTGGGAGACAGGGGGGGACGAAAAACTGTTTTTT. Protein product: CASSWETGGDEKLFF.

The table lists this clone with a count of one. The chain employs TRBV5-1 and TRBJ2-1; D unclear. CDR1 and CDR2 from the germline V gene are SGHRS and YFSETQ. This CDR3 comprises 15 residues. Trimming took 1 base from V and 2 from J, leaving 10 bases between them. CDR3 nucleotides: TGCGCCAGCAGCTTGTTGGCAGAAACCTACAATGAGCAGTTCTTC. Translated, it gives CASSLLAETYNEQFF. The full variable domain, completed using reference TRBV5-1 and TRBJ2-1, is KAGVTQTPRYLIKTRGQQVTLSCSPISGHRSVSWYQQTPGQGLQFLFEYFSETQRNKGNFPGRFSGRQFSNSRSEMNVSTLELGDSALYLCASSLLAETYNEQFFGPGTRLTVL.

The V and J genes are TRBV11-2 and TRBJ1-1; tentative D call: TRBD1 (5 bases). The V gene's germline CDR1 is SGHAT and CDR2 FQNNGV. V was trimmed by 5 bases and J by 4 bases, leaving 17 bases between them. The CDR3 is made up of 15 amino acids. CDR3 loop: CASSQQGRAGTEAFF. As DNA, the CDR3 is TGTGCCAGCAGCCAGCAGGGCAGGGCGGGCACTGAAGCTTTCTTT. The full variable domain, completed using reference TRBV11-2 and TRBJ1-1, is EAGVAQSPRYKIIEKRQSVAFWCNPISGHATLYWYQQILGQGPKLLIQFQNNGVVDDSQLPKDRFSAERLKGVDSTLKIQPAKLEDSAVYLCASSQQGRAGTEAFFGQGTRLTVV.

The V gene is TRBV7-9, the J gene TRBJ2-2; D gene unclear. Germline lookup yields CDR1 SEHNR and CDR2 FQNEAQ (reference sequence). V was clipped by 1 base and J by 7 bases, with 13 bases between them. The CDR3 has 15 amino acids. DNA of the CDR3: TGTGCCAGCAGCTTAGAGGGAAGCGTAGGCGGGGAGCTGTTTTTT. Protein: CASSLEGSVGGELFF. Drawing the rest from reference TRBV7-9 and TRBJ2-2, the complete variable domain is DTGVSQNPRHKITKRGQNVTFRCDPISEHNRLYWYRQTLGQGPEFLTYFQNEAQLEKSRLLSDRFSAERPKGSFSTLEIQRTEQGDSAMYLCASSLEGSVGGELFFGEGSRLTVL.

The chain combines TRBV11-2 with TRBJ2-3, with TRBD2 matching over 7 bases. Germline V gives CDR1 SGHAT, CDR2 FQNNGV. The CDR3 spans 15 residues. The ends lost 1 base at V and 0 bases at J; junction bases unmatched: 1. CDR3 in amino acids: CASSLVGLSTDTQYF. DNA for the CDR3: TGTGCCAGCAGCTTAGTGGGACTAAGCACAGATACGCAGTATTTT.

V and J are TRBV10-3 and TRBJ1-3; 12 positions match TRBD1. Looked up from germline, CDR1 is ENHRY and CDR2 is SYGVKD. CDR3 length equals 15 residues. V lost 4 bases and J lost 8; bases outside the gene matches: 6. In DNA form, the CDR3 reads TGTGCCATCAGTGGGGGGACAGGGGGCACAGACACCATATATTTT. Amino acid sequence: CAISGGTGGTDTIYF.

The V call is TRBV14, the J call TRBJ2-1; D not certain. CDR1 is SGHDN and CDR2 is FVKESK in the germline V gene. V was cut by 4 bases and J by 4 bases, with 8 bases left in between. The CDR3 has 13 residues. The CDR3 region is CASSPMIYNEQFF. As DNA, the CDR3 is TGTGCCAGCAGCCCGATGATTTACAATGAGCAGTTCTTC.

The chain carries TRBV18 and TRBJ1-1; 7 nucleotides agree with TRBD1. Looked up from germline, CDR1 is KGHSH and CDR2 is LQKENI. V shed 0 bases and J 7 bases; nucleotides not matched to a gene: 17. The CDR3 sequence is 18 residues long. As DNA, the CDR3 is TGTGCCAGCTCACCACCGGTCCTTAGGGGGCTCGTTTCCTTTGAAGCTTTCTTT. Translated: CASSPPVLRGLVSFEAFF. Supplemented by reference TRBV18 and TRBJ1-1, the full variable domain reads NAGVMQNPRHLVRRRGQEARLRCSPMKGHSHVYWYRQLPEEGLKFMVYLQKENIIDESGMPKERFSAEFPKEGPSILRIQQVVRGDSAAYFCASSPPVLRGLVSFEAFFGQGTRLTVV.

The genes are TRBV19 and TRBJ2-1; 7 bases map to TRBD2. With V trimmed by 3 bases and J by 9 bases, 8 bases remained unmatched. Germline V gene data show CDR1 as LNHDA and CDR2 as SQIVND (reference sequence). CDR3 length equals 14 residues. CDR3 DNA: TGTGCCAGTAGTATTGGACTAGTGGTATTTGAGCAGTTCTTC. Translation: CASSIGLVVFEQFF.

On this clone: This CDR3 is also generated by other DNA sequences in the sample. The genes are TRBV6-5 and TRBJ1-1; no clear D. The germline CDR1 and CDR2 sequences are MNHEY and SVGAGI. This CDR3 comprises 11 residues. V was pared by 2 bases and J by 6 bases, with 4 bases between. CDR3 nucleotide sequence: TGTGCCAGCAGTTACCGGGCTGAAGCTTTCTTT. Residues: CASSYRAEAFF.

CDR3 nucleotide sequence: TGTGCCAGCAGCTCCCAGTTGTTTGTAGCTACTGGAAACACCATATATTTT. Translated: CASSSQLFVATGNTIYF. The chain couples TRBV11-2 to TRBJ1-3; D is undetermined. This CDR3 contains 17 residues. Germline V gene data show CDR1 as SGHAT and CDR2 as FQNNGV. The germline V and J ends were trimmed by 4 bases and 2 bases, with 18 bases remaining between them.

The count of this clone is one. The chain links TRBV6-1 to TRBJ1-2; 11 bases line up with TRBD1. The CDR3 sequence is 14 residues long. The J segment lost 8 bases and the V segment lost 3 bases, leaving 5 bases of the junction unmatched. Looked up from germline, CDR1 is MNHNS and CDR2 is SASEGT. CDR3 region: CASSDGQGAGGYTF. As DNA, the CDR3 is TGTGCCAGCAGTGACGGACAGGGGGCTGGGGGCTACACCTTC.

This chain joins TRBV18 and TRBJ1-3; TRBD1 matches at 8 bases. Looked up from germline, CDR1 is KGHSH and CDR2 is LQKENI. This CDR3 has 18 amino acids. Unmatched junction bases numbered 11, after V lost 4 bases and J lost 0 bases. CDR3 bases: TGTGCCAGCTCACGGACAGGGAGTCTTCATAACTCTGGAAACACCATATATTTT. Protein sequence: CASSRTGSLHNSGNTIYF.

The chain links TRBV19 to TRBJ2-2; TRBD2 matches at 7 bases. The V gene end was trimmed by 6 bases and the J gene end by 1 base; junction bases not matched to a gene: 11. Germline V gene data show CDR1 as LNHDA and CDR2 as SQIVND (reference sequence). This CDR3 region has 17 residues. This CDR3 is CASRPSTSIKNTGELFF. CDR3 nucleotide sequence: TGTGCCAGTAGACCTTCGACTAGCATAAAGAACACCGGGGAGCTGTTTTTT.

The gene calls are TRBV29-1 and TRBJ2-2; D ambiguous. V was trimmed by 3 bases and J by 6 bases, leaving 5 bases between them. The germline V gene has CDR1 SQVTM and CDR2 ANQGSEA. This CDR3 has 11 amino acids. The CDR3 reads CSVEGSGELFF. CDR3 bases: TGCAGCGTTGAGGGGTCCGGGGAGCTGTTTTTT.

This clone came up once. J is TRBJ2-7 and V is TRBV11-3, with a weak D call TRBD1 (6 bases). V was trimmed by 1 base and J by 5 bases, leaving 18 bases between them. The CDR3 is made up of 16 amino acids. CDR1 SGHNT and CDR2 YENEEA come from the germline V gene. The CDR3 is CASSLGSGHILDEQYF. CDR3 coding DNA: TGTGCCAGCAGCTTAGGCTCGGGACATATCCTAGACGAGCAGTACTTC.